Presented here are 26 T cell receptor beta chains from one specimen sequenced in a study of T cell responses to AZD1222 COVID-19 vaccine. The protocol was immunoSEQ multiplex PCR, while the TCRdb copy is restricted to in-frame clones and leaves out a portion. Among 150,000 to 200,000 clones, about nine tenths were seen once, and the ten largest hold less than 3%. The source material was peripheral blood, sampled on day 0 of MenACWY control vaccination. The receptors come from an adult in good health.

The chain is built from TRBV28 and TRBJ1-1; 7 bases match TRBD1. V was pared by 6 bases and J by 3 bases, with 7 bases of the junction left unmatched. The CDR3 has 14 amino acids. Germline V gene lookup returns CDR1 MDHEN and CDR2 SYDVKM. This chain's CDR3 is CASRRDSIYTEAFF. CDR3 bases: TGTGCCAGCAGGAGGGACAGCATATACACTGAAGCTTTCTTT.

CDR3 residues: CASSVFDRGGPGNTIYF. The DNA for the CDR3 is TGTGCCAGCAGCGTATTCGACAGGGGCGGTCCTGGAAACACCATATATTTT. This chain connects TRBV9 to TRBJ1-3; 8 nucleotides agree with TRBD1. Germline CDR1 and CDR2: SGDLS and YYNGEE. The CDR3 is made up of 17 amino acids. J gave up 2 bases and V 1 base, and 8 bases lay outside the gene matches. Variable domain in full (rest from reference TRBV9 and TRBJ1-3): DSGVTQTPKHLITATGQRVTLRCSPRSGDLSVYWYQQSLDQGLQFLIQYYNGEERAKGNILERFSAQQFPDLHSELNLSSLELGDSALYFCASSVFDRGGPGNTIYFGEGSWLTVV.

J is TRBJ2-3 and V is TRBV11-2; D not resolved. CDR3 length: 14 amino acids. Looked up from germline, CDR1 is SGHAT and CDR2 is FQNNGV. With 3 bases removed from V and 1 base from J, the gap between germline ends came to 8 bases. This CDR3 is CASSFGLGTDTQYF. DNA for the CDR3: TGTGCCAGCAGCTTCGGCTTGGGCACAGATACGCAGTATTTT.

The V gene is TRBV4-2, the J gene TRBJ1-2; no reliable D call. Between the trimmed V and J ends, which lost 4 bases and 4 bases, there was a span of 7 bases. Germline CDR1 and CDR2: LGHNA and YNFKEQ. This CDR3 has 12 amino acids. CDR3 region: CASSRAGYGYTF. The CDR3 DNA reads TGTGCCAGCAGCCGCGCAGGCTATGGCTACACCTTC.

V is TRBV19 and J is TRBJ1-6, with 8 nucleotides matching TRBD1. The germline gives CDR1 LNHDA, CDR2 SQIVND (reference sequence). CDR3 length equals 14 residues. The V and J ends lost 5 bases and 7 bases, in that order; junction bases with no gene match: 4. The CDR3 coding sequence is TGTGCCAGTAGTTCCGGGACAGGCAATTCACCCCTCCACTTT. It encodes CASSSGTGNSPLHF.

This chain joins TRBV7-9 and TRBJ2-2; 9 positions match TRBD2. The J segment lost 3 bases and the V segment lost 5 bases, leaving 10 bases of the junction unmatched. The CDR3 covers 17 residues. The V gene's germline CDR1 is SEHNR and CDR2 FQNEAQ (reference sequence). The CDR3 bases are TGTGCCAGCAGCAGAGAGGCGGGGGGGCCCGACACCGGGGAGCTGTTTTTT. Its protein is CASSREAGGPDTGELFF.

The chain is built from TRBV18 and TRBJ1-2; 9 bases are shared with TRBD1. The germline CDR1 and CDR2 sequences are KGHSH and LQKENI. The CDR3 has 14 residues. V trimming: 4 bases; J trimming: 4 bases; junction bases outside the gene matches: 4. CDR3 in amino acids: CASSQDRGGYGYTF. CDR3 nucleotide sequence: TGTGCCAGCTCACAGGACAGGGGAGGCTATGGCTACACCTTC.

This chain uses TRBV28 with TRBJ2-1; TRBD2 matches 11 bases. V gave up 4 bases and J gave up 5 bases; unmatched junction bases: 10. Germline loops: CDR1 MDHEN, CDR2 SYDVKM. The CDR3 is 17 residues long. The CDR3 protein is CASSSSFGTSGNNEQFF. CDR3 in DNA: TGTGCCAGCAGTTCCAGCTTCGGGACTAGCGGAAACAATGAGCAGTTCTTC.

The rearrangement uses TRBV9 and TRBJ1-1; the D is unclear. CDR1 is SGDLS, CDR2 YYNGEE, per germline. Trimming cost V 3 bases and J 1 base, with 13 bases left between them. The CDR3 covers 15 residues. This CDR3 reads CASSGDGRTNTEAFF. The CDR3 region has the DNA TGTGCCAGCAGCGGAGACGGACGGACGAACACTGAAGCTTTCTTT. Looking up the rest from reference TRBV9 and TRBJ1-1 gives the full variable domain: DSGVTQTPKHLITATGQRVTLRCSPRSGDLSVYWYQQSLDQGLQFLIQYYNGEERAKGNILERFSAQQFPDLHSELNLSSLELGDSALYFCASSGDGRTNTEAFFGQGTRLTVV.

J is TRBJ1-6 and V is TRBV9; 8 bases are a match to TRBD1. Germline V lookup: CDR1 SGDLS, CDR2 YYNGEE. Unmatched junction bases numbered 9, after V lost 0 bases and J lost 10 bases. This CDR3 region has 16 residues. CDR3 amino acids: CASSVVPDRVSSPLHF. The CDR3 DNA sequence: TGTGCCAGCAGCGTAGTCCCGGACAGGGTCAGCTCACCCCTCCACTTT.

V gene TRBV4-3 combines with J gene TRBJ2-1; 8 bases fit TRBD1. CDR3 length: 15 residues. Trimming at V came to 8 bases and at J to 7 bases, leaving 13 bases not matched to a gene. CDR1 is LGHNA, CDR2 YSLEER, per germline. The CDR3 DNA reads TGCGCCAGCGGAATTCCAGGGGGCGGCGGGAATGAGCAGTTCTTC. Translated: CASGIPGGGGNEQFF.

This chain connects TRBV28 to TRBJ1-2; weak D call: TRBD1 (6 bases). Trimming took 6 bases from V and 5 from J, leaving 16 bases between them. The germline V gene encodes CDR1 MDHEN and CDR2 SYDVKM. The CDR3 covers 14 residues. CDR3 bases: TGTGCCAGCAGCCTGGGGGTGAGGGGGTATGGCTACACCTTC. Translating gives CASSLGVRGYGYTF.

The chain links TRBV6-2 or TRBV6-3 to TRBJ2-7, with 7 bases matching TRBD1. V trimming: 1 base; J trimming: 5 bases; junction bases outside the gene matches: 8. Germline CDR1 reads MNHEY; CDR2 reads SVGEGT. The length of the CDR3 is 15 residues. CDR3 in amino acids: CASSYLDRSFNEQYF. CDR3 in DNA: TGTGCCAGCAGTTACTTGGACAGGTCGTTTAACGAGCAGTACTTC.

The chain is built from TRBV12-3 or TRBV12-4 and TRBJ1-1; the D is unclear. The V and J ends lost 5 bases and 6 bases respectively, with 10 bases between them. The CDR3 loop spans 12 amino acids. The CDR3 region is CASSRPPPEAFF. CDR3 in DNA: TGTGCCAGCAGTCGGCCCCCGCCTGAAGCTTTCTTT.

This sequence joins TRBV3-1 (or the pseudogene TRBV3-2) and TRBJ1-2; 11 bases are a match to TRBD1. CDR1 and CDR2 (germline): LGHDT, YNNKEL (reference sequence). The junction had 2 bases not matched to a gene; V was cut back by 0 bases and J by 5 bases. This CDR3 is 15 amino acids long. Here the CDR3 reads CASSQEGQGAYGYTF. CDR3 DNA: TGTGCCAGCAGCCAAGAAGGACAGGGGGCGTATGGCTACACCTTC.

This chain uses TRBV5-1 with TRBJ1-6, with TRBD1 as a possible D gene (5 bases). This CDR3 contains 14 residues. Trimming took 0 bases from V and 9 from J, leaving 10 bases between them. Germline lookup yields CDR1 SGHRS and CDR2 YFSETQ. The DNA of the CDR3 is TGCGCCAGCAGCTTGGCCCAGGGTCTTTCACCCCTCCACTTT. Protein sequence: CASSLAQGLSPLHF.

The gene calls are TRBV28 and TRBJ1-1; D remains unclear. Germline CDR1 reads MDHEN; CDR2 reads SYDVKM. The V and J ends lost 6 bases and 8 bases respectively, with 19 bases between them. This CDR3 comprises 14 residues. For the CDR3, the DNA is TGTGCCAGCAGCGACACCCGACGGCAGGTAGAAGCTTTCTTT. It codes for CASSDTRRQVEAFF.

The V call is TRBV30, the J call TRBJ2-7; 9 nucleotides align to TRBD2. This CDR3 has 15 residues. V lost 6 bases and J lost 2; bases outside the gene matches: 11. The germline gives CDR1 GTSNPN, CDR2 SVGIG (reference sequence). This CDR3 is CACSGAASGAYEQYF. The CDR3 DNA reads as TGTGCCTGCTCCGGAGCGGCTAGCGGGGCCTACGAGCAGTACTTC.

The genes are TRBV11-1 and TRBJ2-5, with D hard to call. Trimming pared 1 base from V and 3 bases from J, leaving 9 bases between. CDR3 length: 14 residues. Germline values: CDR1 SGHAT, CDR2 FQDESV (reference sequence). CDR3 bases: TGTGCCAGCAGCTTAGGTACCCGGGAAGAGACCCAGTACTTC. Amino acid sequence: CASSLGTREETQYF.

This chain uses TRBV28 with TRBJ1-5, with no clear D. V was cut by 3 bases and J by 4 bases, with 10 bases left in between. The length of the CDR3 is 14 residues. The V gene's germline CDR1 is MDHEN and CDR2 SYDVKM. The CDR3 is CASSFSSSNQPQHF. CDR3 nucleotides: TGTGCCAGCAGTTTTTCTAGTTCTAATCAGCCCCAGCATTTT.

The chain is built from TRBV5-5 and TRBJ1-3; D is unclear. This CDR3 has 14 residues. Germline V gene data show CDR1 as SGHKS and CDR2 as YYEKEE (reference sequence). Trimming pared 3 bases from V and 0 bases from J, leaving 7 bases between. The CDR3 sequence is CASSSAISGNTIYF. The CDR3 DNA reads as TGTGCCAGCAGCTCTGCTATCTCTGGAAACACCATATATTTT. The variable domain in full, with the rest retrieved from reference TRBV5-5 and TRBJ1-3, is DAGVTQSPTHLIKTRGQQVTLRCSPISGHKSVSWYQQVLGQGPQFIFQYYEKEERGRGNFPDRFSARQFPNYSSELNVNALLLGDSALYLCASSSAISGNTIYFGEGSWLTVV.

V is TRBV27 and J is TRBJ1-1; D is undetermined. This CDR3 contains 16 residues. Deletions cut 3 bases from V and 5 bases from J, with 19 bases between. Germline assignment: CDR1 MNHEY and CDR2 SMNVEV (reference sequence). CDR3 coding DNA: TGTGCCAGCAGTTTTTTCGGTCCAGGCGGATTGACTGAAGCTTTCTTT. Translated: CASSFFGPGGLTEAFF.

This chain uses TRBV30 with TRBJ2-2; D tentatively fits TRBD1 or TRBD2 (6 bases each). The CDR3 is 14 residues long. Germline lookup yields CDR1 GTSNPN and CDR2 SVGIG (reference sequence). The CDR3 reads CARGVEGNTGELFF. The DNA of the CDR3 is TGTGCTAGGGGGGTCGAGGGGAACACCGGGGAGCTGTTTTTT.

This clone was recorded only once. The chain has TRBV5-6 and TRBJ2-7; 9 positions agree with TRBD1. Germline CDR1 and CDR2: SGHDT and YYEEEE. The CDR3 spans 14 residues. The V segment lost 5 bases and the J segment 1 base; nucleotides outside the gene matches: 4. CDR3 in amino acids: CASSSGTGSYEQYF. Here the CDR3 DNA reads TGTGCCAGCAGTTCAGGGACAGGGTCCTACGAGCAGTACTTC. Drawing the rest from reference TRBV5-6 and TRBJ2-7, the complete variable domain is DAGVTQSPTHLIKTRGQQVTLRCSPKSGHDTVSWYQQALGQGPQFIFQYYEEEERQRGNFPDRFSGHQFPNYSSELNVNALLLGDSALYLCASSSGTGSYEQYFGPGTRLTVT.

This chain uses TRBV20-1 with TRBJ2-7; a possible D gene is TRBD1 (6 bases). CDR1 and CDR2 from the germline V gene are DFQATT and SNEGSKA (reference sequence). Trimming took 1 base from V and 9 from J, leaving 10 bases between them. The CDR3 has 11 residues. CDR3 sequence: CSARGGQTQYF. The DNA of the CDR3 is TGCAGTGCTAGAGGGGGGCAGACGCAGTACTTC.

The chain joins TRBV6-5 to TRBJ2-7; D is perhaps TRBD1 (6 bases). Trimming cost V 6 bases and J 6 bases, with 18 bases left between them. Germline V gene sequence: CDR1 MNHEY, CDR2 SVGAGI. The CDR3 consists of 14 residues. CDR3 DNA: TGTGCCAGCAGGATAGGACAGCTCGGTGGCGAGCAGTACTTC. This gives the protein CASRIGQLGGEQYF.